A selection of T cell receptor beta chains follows, all from one sample in a study of T-cell reconstitution after alpha-beta-depleted transplantation in children. TCRdb processed the PCR reads anew with MiXCR; each CDR3 protein has one entry. Seen here are about 230,000 distinct CDR3 sequences, approximately 12% observed once, and the top ten hold over 2%. The sample here was PBMCs from the stem cell graft donor, taken from the stem cell graft. These receptors all come from a human donor who donated a stem cell graft to a child with acute lymphoblastic leukemia. Both conserved end residues are part of each CDR3. D genes are given only for firm matches. Part of the rows lack a size; the others show once, few, many or a class for expanded clones.

D gene,J gene,V gene,clone size,CDR3 protein,CDR3 DNA
NA,TRBJ2-1,TRBV11-2,many,CASSSREIVNEQFF,TGTGCCAGCAGCTCACGGGAGATAGTCAATGAGCAGTTCTTC
TRBD1,TRBJ2-2,TRBV5-1,many,CASSLDPGGAGELFF,TGCGCCAGCAGTTTGGATCCAGGGGGTGCCGGGGAGCTGTTTTTT
TRBD2,TRBJ2-2,TRBV9,few,CASSVRRLTPTSGRETGELFF,TGTGCCAGCAGCGTAAGGCGGCTCACACCGACTAGCGGGAGGGAAACCGGGGAGCTGTTTTTT
NA,TRBJ1-2,TRBV29-1,few,CSVDGNPKANYGYTF,TGCAGCGTTGATGGGAACCCCAAAGCTAACTATGGCTACACCTTC
TRBD1,TRBJ1-5,TRBV6-2/TRBV6-3,NA,CASTKDRANQPQHF,TGTGCCAGCACCAAAGACAGGGCCAATCAGCCCCAGCATTTT
NA,TRBJ2-5,TRBV5-6,many,CASSPASGTQYF,TGTGCCAGCAGCCCCGCATCTGGGACCCAGTACTTC
TRBD2,TRBJ2-2,TRBV14,NA,CASSHVAGLADKTGKLFF,TGTGCCAGCAGCCACGTAGCGGGATTGGCAGATAAAACCGGGAAGCTGTTTTTT
TRBD1,TRBJ2-5,TRBV7-2,NA,CASSLNRGTQETQYF,TGTGCCAGCAGCCTAAACAGGGGAACCCAAGAGACCCAGTACTTC
NA,TRBJ2-5,TRBV11-2,many,CASSPEAVLQETQYF,TGTGCCAGCAGCCCCGAGGCGGTACTCCAAGAGACCCAGTACTTC
NA,TRBJ2-1,TRBV9,many,CASSATGTSGNEQFF,TGTGCCAGCAGCGCGACCGGGACCTCGGGCAATGAGCAGTTCTTC
NA,TRBJ2-2,TRBV6-5,NA,CASSYSVSQPDTGELFF,TGTGCCAGCAGTTACTCGGTTTCCCAGCCCGACACCGGGGAGCTGTTTTTT
NA,TRBJ1-3,TRBV28,NA,CASSLAQFSGNTIYF,TGTGCCAGCAGTTTAGCCCAATTCTCTGGAAACACCATATATTTT
TRBD1,TRBJ2-7,TRBV20-1,many,CSAVQGAGGLSYEQYF,TGCAGTGCTGTACAGGGGGCTGGGGGACTCTCCTACGAGCAGTACTTC
NA,TRBJ1-2,TRBV4-3,many,CASSQDGSYYGYTF,TGCGCCAGCAGCCAAGATGGGTCCTACTATGGCTACACCTTC
NA,TRBJ1-4,TRBV29-1,many,CSVAPGEEKLFF,TGCAGCGTAGCGCCCGGGGAAGAAAAACTGTTTTTT
NA,TRBJ2-1,TRBV20-1,many,CSARDPENSYNEQFF,TGCAGTGCTAGAGATCCGGAGAACTCCTACAATGAGCAGTTCTTC
NA,TRBJ2-5,TRBV27,many,CASSSLYQETQYF,TGTGCCAGCAGTTCCCTGTACCAAGAGACCCAGTACTTC
NA,TRBJ2-7,TRBV10-3,NA,CAIREGSTYEQYF,TGTGCCATCAGAGAGGGGTCAACCTACGAGCAGTACTTC
TRBD1,TRBJ2-3,TRBV5-1,many,CASSYQGASTDTQYF,TGCGCCAGCAGCTATCAGGGGGCTAGCACAGATACGCAGTATTTT
TRBD1,TRBJ1-2,TRBV12-3/TRBV12-4,few,CASSPGGYGYTF,TGTGCCAGCAGTCCAGGGGGCTATGGCTACACCTTC
TRBD2,TRBJ2-3,TRBV12-3/TRBV12-4,many,CASSLTSGGAVADTQYF,TGTGCCAGCAGCCTGACTAGCGGGGGGGCTGTTGCAGATACGCAGTATTTT
TRBD1,TRBJ1-1,TRBV28,many,CASSFLPPRTGYLGAFF,TGTGCCAGCAGTTTCCTCCCCCCCCGGACAGGTTATTTAGGGGCTTTCTTT
NA,TRBJ2-1,TRBV19,many,CATRSGTRAYNEQFF,TGTGCCACCCGGTCCGGGACCCGAGCCTACAATGAGCAGTTCTTC
TRBD2,TRBJ2-3,TRBV29-1,many,CSVGTSGTDTQYF,TGCAGCGTTGGGACTAGCGGGACAGATACGCAGTATTTT
TRBD2,TRBJ2-7,TRBV20-1,many,CSPLLAGHPYEQYF,TGCAGTCCCCTCTTAGCGGGTCATCCCTACGAGCAGTACTTC
TRBD1,TRBJ2-4,TRBV28,many,CASSSNRQGLAKNIQYF,TGTGCCAGCAGTTCGAATAGACAGGGCTTAGCCAAAAACATTCAGTACTTC
TRBD1,TRBJ2-7,TRBV27,few,CASRRTGGAESYEQYF,TGTGCCAGCAGGAGGACAGGGGGCGCTGAATCCTACGAGCAGTACTTC
TRBD1,TRBJ2-7,TRBV7-9,many,CASSLVPGGIFYEQYF,TGTGCCAGCAGCTTAGTCCCAGGGGGAATTTTCTACGAGCAGTACTTC
TRBD2,TRBJ2-7,TRBV5-1,many,CASRVAGPSYEQYF,TGCGCCAGCAGGGTAGCGGGACCCTCCTACGAGCAGTACTTC
NA,TRBJ2-1,TRBV10-3,many,CAIRSGSNSYNEQFF,TGTGCCATCAGGAGCGGGTCGAACTCCTACAATGAGCAGTTCTTC
NA,TRBJ2-3,TRBV18,few,CASSPVRTSSPDTQYF,TGTGCCAGCTCACCCGTCCGGACCAGTTCCCCAGATACGCAGTATTTT
NA,TRBJ2-6,TRBV6-5,many,CASSYLETARLDVLTF,TGTGCCAGCAGTTACTTAGAGACGGCGCGTCTAGACGTCCTGACTTTC
NA,TRBJ1-1,TRBV9,few,CASSADGGTNTEAFF,TGTGCCAGCAGCGCCGATGGAGGGACCAACACTGAAGCTTTCTTT
TRBD2,TRBJ2-3,TRBV5-1,NA,CASSPGTSGIIGGDTQYF,TGCGCCAGCAGCCCAGGGACTAGCGGGATCATTGGGGGAGATACGCAGTATTTT
NA,TRBJ1-1,TRBV20-1,many,CSAVLGVQAFF,TGCAGTGCTGTCCTGGGGGTGCAAGCTTTCTTT
TRBD2,TRBJ2-1,TRBV4-3,NA,CASSQDRGGSGRDNEQFF,TGCGCCAGCAGCCAAGATCGGGGAGGTAGCGGGAGGGACAATGAGCAGTTCTTC
NA,TRBJ2-7,TRBV20-1,many,CSAPLAREQYF,TGCAGTGCCCCCCTAGCTCGCGAGCAGTACTTC
NA,TRBJ2-1,TRBV4-3,many,CASSQVGTDYNEQFF,TGCGCCAGCAGCCAAGTAGGGACTGACTACAATGAGCAGTTCTTC
TRBD2,TRBJ2-1,TRBV7-2,once,CASSPRTSGAYNEQFF,TGTGCCAGCAGCCCCCGGACTAGCGGAGCCTACAATGAGCAGTTCTTC
TRBD1,TRBJ2-2,TRBV10-3,many,CAISERTGIAGELFF,TGTGCCATCAGTGAGAGGACAGGGATCGCCGGGGAGCTGTTTTTT
NA,TRBJ2-1,TRBV7-2,many,CASSLEGGAFNEQFF,TGTGCCAGCAGCTTAGAAGGGGGGGCCTTCAATGAGCAGTTCTTC
NA,TRBJ2-5,TRBV25-1,many,CASSEGRGREKTQYF,TGTGCCAGCAGTGAAGGCAGGGGGAGGGAAAAGACCCAGTACTTC
TRBD2,TRBJ2-3,TRBV5-1,many,CASSSSGGAWADTQYF,TGCGCCAGCAGCTCTAGCGGGGGGGCCTGGGCAGATACGCAGTATTTT
TRBD1,TRBJ1-1,TRBV11-2,many,CASSPLWGTGGRNTEAFF,TGTGCCAGCAGCCCATTGTGGGGGACAGGGGGCAGAAACACTGAAGCTTTCTTT
NA,TRBJ2-7,TRBV2,few,CASRDYEQYF,TGTGCCAGCCGAGACTACGAGCAGTACTTC
NA,TRBJ1-5,TRBV5-6,many,CASSFRGSNQPQHF,TGTGCCAGCAGCTTTCGGGGAAGCAATCAGCCCCAGCATTTT